The TCR beta chain under discussion was sequenced for a study of T cells in localized non-small cell lung cancer. Whole-study findings and limits: Of the tissues analyzed, uninvolved adjacent lung showed maximal T cell clonality, greater than tumor. Longer overall survival accompanied higher blood T cell density. Adjacent lung held a median roughly 60 of the top 100 tumor clones.

Measured with immunoSEQ multiplex PCR; TCRdb has only the in-frame clones, and not every one. Of around 70,000 clones listed, 65% to 85% were seen once; the top ten hold 1% to 1.5%. Remarks on this clone: The antigen remains undetermined.

Trimming left V 0 bases short and J 0 bases short, with 6 bases between. CDR1 is SEHNR and CDR2 is FQNEAQ in the germline V gene (reference sequence). The CDR3 is made up of 15 amino acids. The V call is TRBV7-9, the J call TRBJ1-3; D not resolved. Sample: peripheral blood, taken before any cancer treatment. The TCR originated in a female donor at least 60 years old with stage I lung adenocarcinoma. The DNA for the CDR3 is TGTGCCAGCAGCTTAGCTGGCCCCTCTGGAAACACCATATATTTT. It translates to CASSLAGPSGNTIYF.